A selection of T cell receptor beta chains follows, all from one sample in a study of T cell repertoires in cytomegalovirus infection. No antigens are known for them. TCRdb re-derived calls from the reads in MiXCR, one entry per CDR3 protein. The sample lists some 480,000 distinct CDR3 sequences, 33% occurring once. The material sequenced was cultured PBMCs, taken from culture after CMV antigen stimulation. These receptors all stem from a human donor in good health (CMV status not recorded). Some clones in this sample may be carry-over from other donors' samples. Both conserved end residues are part of each CDR3. Fields, in order: D gene, J gene, clone size, V gene, CDR3 length, CDR3 DNA, CDR3 protein. The D gene is left open where the match is weak. Not every row has a clone size; where given, it reads once, few, many or a size class.

NA,TRBJ1-2,NA,TRBV20-1,14,TGCAGTGCGCATTATTGGGGGGAACTTAGGGGCTACACCTTC,CSAHYWGELRGYTF
TRBD1,TRBJ1-2,NA,TRBV2,16,TGTGCCAGCAGTGATTGGGTCAGGGGGTTTTGGTATGGCTACACCTTC,CASSDWVRGFWYGYTF
TRBD2,TRBJ2-5,many,TRBV12-3/TRBV12-4,15,TGTGCCAGCAGTTTAGGGACTAGCGGGAAGGAGACCCAGTACTTC,CASSLGTSGKETQYF
NA,TRBJ2-3,NA,TRBV11-2,14,TGTGCCAGCAGCTTCGGACTACGCACAGATACGCAGTATTTT,CASSFGLRTDTQYF
NA,TRBJ2-7,few,TRBV7-2,15,TGTGCCAGCAGCTCCCGCCGGGACACCACCTACGAGCAGTACTTC,CASSSRRDTTYEQYF
NA,TRBJ2-7,few,TRBV7-9,15,TGTGCCAGCAGCCGTTGGGGGGAGGCTAAGTACGAGCAGTACTTC,CASSRWGEAKYEQYF
NA,TRBJ2-3,many,TRBV7-2,15,TGTGCCAGCACCCCTCCGGGTGGGTCCACAGATACGCAGTATTTT,CASTPPGGSTDTQYF
NA,TRBJ2-5,NA,TRBV20-1,13,TGCAGTGCCCTAGGCGCGGTCCAAGAGACCCAGTACTTC,CSALGAVQETQYF
TRBD2,TRBJ2-7,many,TRBV12-3/TRBV12-4,14,TGTGCCAGCAGTTTAGCGGGAGGGCCAAACGAGCAGTACTTC,CASSLAGGPNEQYF
TRBD2,TRBJ2-3,NA,TRBV7-3,16,TGTGCCAGCAGCCCCGGGACTAGCGGTAACACAGATACGCAGTATTTT,CASSPGTSGNTDTQYF
NA,TRBJ1-1,many,TRBV4-3,16,TGCGCCAGCAGCCCGGGATATAACGGGGGTAGCGCTGAAGCTTTCTTT,CASSPGYNGGSAEAFF
NA,TRBJ2-7,NA,TRBV7-9,14,TGTGCCAGCAGCTTAGTGGGACTCCCGGGGGAGCAGTACTTC,CASSLVGLPGEQYF
TRBD1,TRBJ2-5,NA,TRBV7-9,15,TGTGCCAGCAGCCTGACCTTGGACAGGGTTGAGACCCAGTACTTC,CASSLTLDRVETQYF
NA,TRBJ2-1,NA,TRBV6-2/TRBV6-3,13,TGTGCCAGCAGTTACCAACGACTAGTCGAGCAGTTCTTC,CASSYQRLVEQFF
NA,TRBJ1-2,NA,TRBV7-9,11,TGTGCCAGCAGCCCAGAGGATGGCTACACCTTC,CASSPEDGYTF
TRBD1,TRBJ2-7,few,TRBV7-2,15,TGTGCCAGCAGCCAATCCGGGACAGGATACTACGAGCAGTACTTC,CASSQSGTGYYEQYF
NA,TRBJ2-2,few,TRBV5-1,16,TGCGCCAGCAGCTTTGAACAGTCAACGAACACCGGGGAGCTGTTTTTT,CASSFEQSTNTGELFF
NA,TRBJ2-6,few,TRBV7-6,15,TGTGCCAGCAGCTCGGGACTCTCTGGGGCCAACGTCCTGACTTTC,CASSSGLSGANVLTF
NA,TRBJ2-3,few,TRBV7-2,15,TGTGCCAGCAGCTTAATGATCAGGGCAGGGGATACGCAGTATTTT,CASSLMIRAGDTQYF
NA,TRBJ1-5,NA,TRBV6-2/TRBV6-3,14,TGTGCCAGCAGTTCCGTCGGGGGCAATCAGCCCCAGCATTTT,CASSSVGGNQPQHF
NA,TRBJ2-3,NA,TRBV11-2,18,TGTGCCAGCAGCTTAGATCGGGTGGCGGCGGTGGGAACAGATACGCAGTATTTT,CASSLDRVAAVGTDTQYF
NA,TRBJ2-7,many,TRBV7-2,16,TGTGCCAGCAGCTTTGAAGGCGGGCTCAAATCCTACGAGCAGTACTTC,CASSFEGGLKSYEQYF
NA,TRBJ2-1,few,TRBV4-1,17,TGCGCCAGCAGCCCCTTGGACTCCCTGAGCTCCTACAATGAGCAGTTCTTC,CASSPLDSLSSYNEQFF